Presented here are 21 T cell receptor beta chains from one specimen sequenced in a study of human T cells and chemical hapten exposure. TCRdb redid the calling of the RACE reads with MiXCR, one entry per CDR3 protein. The sample lists about 260,000 distinct CDR3 sequences; about 9% were seen once. The time point here: pre-sensitization, week 0. As to treatment: therapeutic diphenylcyclopropenone sensitization with weekly scalp DPC. The sample here was whole blood, taken in connection with sensitization to the hapten diphenylcyclopropenone (DPC). These TCRs come from a woman aged 35 to 49 with alopecia areata. Some clones in this sample may be carry-over from other donors' samples.

This clonotype turned up a few times. CDR3 nucleotides: TGCAGCTTTGGACAGGGGGGCAATCAGCCCCAGCATTTT. As protein: CSFGQGGNQPQHF. The gene calls are TRBV29-1 and TRBJ1-5; 10 bases agree with TRBD1. This CDR3 region has 13 residues. Germline values: CDR1 SQVTM, CDR2 ANQGSEA. The ends lost 8 bases at V and 2 bases at J; junction bases unmatched: 3.

Worth noting for this clonotype: Relative to the germline gene, one junction end is altered; a read error may explain this. The chain uses TRBV27 and TRBJ1-1; no reliable D call. CDR3 length: 15 amino acids. Germline values: CDR1 MNHEY, CDR2 SMNVEV (reference sequence). The chain's CDR3 is CASSLSSILKTEAFF. The DNA of the CDR3 is TGTGCCAGCAGTTTATCGAGTATTTTGAAGACTGAAGCTTTCTTT.

This clonotype was seen many times. The rearrangement links TRBV6-1 to TRBJ1-5; D may be TRBD1 (6 bases). Germline assignment: CDR1 MNHNS and CDR2 SASEGT. V dropped 8 bases and J dropped 2 bases, with 16 bases sitting between them. CDR3 length equals 15 residues. The chain's CDR3 is CASPGGPRGNQPQHF. DNA for the CDR3: TGTGCCAGCCCCGGGGGGCCGAGGGGCAATCAGCCCCAGCATTTT.

This clonotype has ten or more counts. This chain connects TRBV29-1 to TRBJ2-1; no definite D call. The CDR3 totals 11 residues. Germline CDR1 reads SQVTM; CDR2 reads ANQGSEA. V lost 4 bases to trimming and J lost 4 bases, with 5 bases between them. The CDR3 sequence is CSVGVYNEQFF. DNA for the CDR3: TGCAGCGTTGGGGTGTACAATGAGCAGTTCTTC.

The V call is TRBV12-3 or TRBV12-4, the J call TRBJ1-1; TRBD1 is a possible D gene (5 bases). The CDR3 has 13 residues. V was pared by 7 bases and J by 2 bases, with 11 bases between. The CDR3 spells CASTVRGNTEAFF. CDR3 sequence (DNA): TGTGCCAGCACGGTCCGGGGCAACACTGAAGCTTTCTTT.

This clonotype was observed at least ten times. The rearrangement links TRBV6-5 to TRBJ2-7; D perhaps matches TRBD2 (5 bases). CDR3 length: 13 residues. Trimming removed 2 bases at V and 4 bases at J, with 9 bases between. CDR1 and CDR2 (germline): MNHEY, SVGAGI. The DNA of the CDR3 is TGTGCCAGCAGTTACCCTGGGAGTTACGAGCAGTACTTC. Residues: CASSYPGSYEQYF.

This clonotype was detected a few times. This chain links TRBV7-2 with TRBJ2-1; no clear D. The CDR3 is made up of 14 amino acids. The germline V gene encodes CDR1 SGHTA and CDR2 FQGNSA. V dropped 5 bases and J dropped 9 bases, with 17 bases sitting between them. Here the CDR3 DNA reads TGTGCCAGCAGCCCCAGACGGGCTGGGCGTGAGCAGTTCTTC. The encoded protein is CASSPRRAGREQFF.

In this sample, this clonotype turned up many times. The rearrangement links TRBV4-2 to TRBJ1-4; D is unclear. The germline V gene encodes CDR1 LGHNA and CDR2 YNFKEQ. Trimming took off 3 bases at V and 4 bases at J, with 6 bases between the two ends. The CDR3 covers 13 residues. This CDR3 is CASSQLLNEKLFF. The CDR3 region has the DNA TGTGCCAGCAGCCAGCTTCTTAATGAAAAACTGTTTTTT.

This clonotype was counted between two and nine times. The chain is built from TRBV4-3 and TRBJ2-1, with 8 bases matching TRBD1. The CDR3 totals 17 residues. V shed 1 base and J 7 bases; nucleotides not matched to a gene: 12. Germline V CDR1 and CDR2: LGHNA, YSLEER. The CDR3 loop is CASSQGTGGQGMNEQFF. DNA for the CDR3: TGCGCCAGCAGCCAAGGGACCGGAGGACAGGGAATGAATGAGCAGTTCTTC.

This chain links TRBV7-3 with TRBJ1-5; D unresolved. The CDR3 is 13 amino acids. The germline gives CDR1 SGHTA, CDR2 FQGTGA. Trimming shortened V by 5 bases and J by 3 bases, and 8 bases separated the two germline ends. CDR3 DNA: TGTGCCAGCAGCCCCACCCCCAATCAGCCCCAGCATTTT. This encodes CASSPTPNQPQHF.

The J gene is TRBJ1-1, the V gene TRBV7-2, with 7 bases identical to TRBD1. This CDR3 has 11 residues. From germline, CDR1 is SGHTA and CDR2 FQGNSA. With 3 bases clipped from V and 8 bases from J, the junction kept 0 bases outside the gene matches. The CDR3 reads CASSLDREAFF. The DNA for the CDR3 is TGTGCCAGCAGCTTGGACAGGGAAGCTTTCTTT.

This clonotype was recorded many times. This chain links TRBV7-8 with TRBJ2-5; 11 bases line up with TRBD2. The junction had 7 bases not matched to a gene; V was cut back by 5 bases and J by 2 bases. Germline V gene data show CDR1 as SGHVS and CDR2 as FQNEAQ. There are 16 residues in the CDR3. DNA of the CDR3: TGTGCCAGCAGCCCAGGGACTAGCGGTGGACAAGAGACCCAGTACTTC. Its protein is CASSPGTSGGQETQYF.

The chain is built from TRBV12-3 or TRBV12-4 and TRBJ2-1; 12 bases map to TRBD2. V gave up 7 bases and J gave up 9 bases; unmatched junction bases: 4. The CDR3 contains 13 residues. The DNA for the CDR3 is TGTGCCAGCAAACAGACTAGCGGGAGTGAGCAGTTCTTC. This gives the protein CASKQTSGSEQFF.

The chain uses TRBV7-2 and TRBJ1-4; the D is unclear. Germline CDR1 is SGHTA and CDR2 is FQGNSA. V was pared by 4 bases and J by 8 bases, with 14 bases between. The CDR3 is 14 amino acids. The chain's CDR3 is CASSYLRNGEKLFF. The CDR3 nucleotides are TGTGCCAGCAGCTATCTCCGCAACGGCGAAAAACTGTTTTTT. The variable domain in full, completed from reference TRBV7-2 and TRBJ1-4, reads GAGVSQSPSNKVTEKGKDVELRCDPISGHTALYWYRQSLGQGLEFLIYFQGNSAPDKSGLPSDRFSAERTGGSVSTLTIQRTQQEDSAVYLCASSYLRNGEKLFFGSGTQLSVL.

This clonotype was seen a few times. This chain links TRBV7-9 with TRBJ2-6; possible D gene TRBD1, 5 bases. Germline assignment: CDR1 SEHNR and CDR2 FQNEAQ (reference sequence). The CDR3 spans 16 residues. Trimming took 1 base from V and 0 from J, leaving 7 bases between them. This CDR3 reads CASSLGQTSGANVLTF. CDR3 DNA sequence: TGTGCCAGCAGCTTAGGACAGACCTCTGGGGCCAACGTCCTGACTTTC.

This clonotype was picked up a small number of times. J is TRBJ2-2 and V is TRBV5-4; weak D call: TRBD2 (6 bases). Trimming removed 4 bases at V and 7 bases at J, with 17 bases between. The CDR3 sequence is 15 residues long. Germline V gives CDR1 SGHNT, CDR2 YYREEE (reference sequence). DNA for the CDR3: TGTGCCAGCAGCCCCGGGACTTCAGCAGGCGGGGAGCTGTTTTTT. This gives the protein CASSPGTSAGGELFF. Complete variable domain (other parts from reference TRBV5-4 and TRBJ2-2): ETGVTQSPTHLIKTRGQQVTLRCSSQSGHNTVSWYQQALGQGPQFIFQYYREEENGRGNFPPRFSGLQFPNYSSELNVNALELDDSALYLCASSPGTSAGGELFFGEGSRLTVL.

This CDR3 reads CASSEGYFQPQHF. CDR3 coding DNA: TGTGCCAGCAGCGAGGGGTACTTTCAGCCCCAGCATTTT. The chain combines TRBV7-2 with TRBJ1-5; D possibly corresponds to TRBD1 (5 bases). The germline V gene encodes CDR1 SGHTA and CDR2 FQGNSA. V was clipped by 5 bases and J by 6 bases, with 11 bases between them. CDR3 length equals 13 residues.

This clonotype was seen ten or more times. This rearrangement joins TRBV2 to TRBJ2-4, with 7 positions matching TRBD1. The CDR3 length is 15 residues. V gave up 3 bases and J gave up 3 bases; unmatched junction bases: 5. Germline V lookup: CDR1 SNHLY, CDR2 FYNNEI. The chain's CDR3 is CASSETGSGKNIQYF. In DNA form, the CDR3 reads TGTGCCAGCAGTGAGACAGGGTCTGGCAAAAACATTCAGTACTTC.

Written as DNA, the CDR3 is TGTGCCAGCACAGGACTAGCGGGGGAGACCCAGTACTTC. This translates into CASTGLAGETQYF. The V and J genes are TRBV6-2 or TRBV6-3 and TRBJ2-5; 12 nucleotides align to TRBD2. Germline V CDR1 and CDR2: MNHEY, SVGEGT. Trimming took 7 bases from V and 5 from J; bases not matched to a gene: 2. This CDR3 is built from 13 residues.

This clonotype was seen at least ten times. V usage is TRBV6-2 or TRBV6-3 and J usage is TRBJ1-1; D gene unclear. Germline CDR1 is MNHEY and CDR2 is SVGEGT. There are 12 residues in the CDR3. Between the trimmed V and J ends, which lost 6 bases and 0 bases, there was a span of 5 bases. CDR3 DNA sequence: TGTGCCAGCAGGGAAATGAACACTGAAGCTTTCTTT. Residues: CASREMNTEAFF.

The V and J genes are TRBV27 and TRBJ2-3; D is perhaps TRBD1 (6 bases). Germline V CDR1 and CDR2: MNHEY, SMNVEV (reference sequence). The CDR3 runs to 15 residues. The V end lost 6 bases, the J end lost 6 bases, and 19 bases lay between the germline ends. The CDR3 region has the DNA TGTGCCAGCAGCCTCACGGGAACAGGGTGGGATACGCAGTATTTT. It yields the protein CASSLTGTGWDTQYF.